This is a list of T cell receptor beta chains from one sample in a study of OX40 agonist ivuxolimab in advanced cancers. TCRdb keeps only in-frame clones here, not all; method: immunoSEQ multiplex PCR. The table includes tens of thousands of clones, around 80% detected once. The input for sequencing was CD4+ or CD8+ T cells sorted from blood, taken in a trial of the OX40 agonist ivuxolimab. The receptors were gathered from an adult with an advanced solid tumor such as melanoma, head and neck, liver or kidney cancer. Both conserved end residues are part of each CDR3. D genes are given only for firm matches. Rows may omit the clone size; those that give it use once, few, many or a size class.

abundance: .
v_gene: TRBV7-2
len: 14
d_gene: .
j_gene: TRBJ1-2
CDR3aa: CASSLNPGNYGYTF
CDR3nt: TGTGCCAGCAGCTTGAATCCAGGGAACTATGGCTACACCTTC

abundance: .
v_gene: TRBV4-3
len: 15
d_gene: .
j_gene: TRBJ2-7
CDR3aa: CASSQGAGLAYEQYF
CDR3nt: TGCGCCAGCAGCCAAGGGGCCGGGCTAGCGTACGAGCAGTACTTC

abundance: .
v_gene: TRBV15
len: 15
d_gene: .
j_gene: TRBJ1-3
CDR3aa: CATSREGHSGNTIYF
CDR3nt: TGTGCCACCAGTAGAGAGGGACATTCTGGAAACACCATATATTTT

abundance: .
v_gene: TRBV7-9
len: 12
d_gene: .
j_gene: TRBJ2-1
CDR3aa: CASSLVGNEQFF
CDR3nt: TGTGCCAGCAGCTTAGTGGGGAATGAGCAGTTCTTC

abundance: .
v_gene: TRBV4-3
len: 15
d_gene: .
j_gene: TRBJ1-4
CDR3aa: CASSQTSGRVEKLFF
CDR3nt: TGCGCCAGCAGCCAAACCTCGGGGCGGGTTGAAAAACTGTTTTTT

abundance: .
v_gene: TRBV4-3
len: 18
d_gene: TRBD1
j_gene: TRBJ2-1
CDR3aa: CASSQEYPDRVGVNEQFF
CDR3nt: TGCGCCAGCAGCCAAGAGTATCCAGACAGGGTAGGGGTCAATGAGCAGTTCTTC

abundance: .
v_gene: TRBV19
len: 16
d_gene: .
j_gene: TRBJ1-5
CDR3aa: CASSLPLRMRNQPQHF
CDR3nt: TGTGCCAGTAGTCTCCCTTTGAGGATGAGGAATCAGCCCCAGCATTTT

abundance: few
v_gene: TRBV6-5
len: 14
d_gene: .
j_gene: TRBJ2-7
CDR3aa: CASSPTGRGSEQYF
CDR3nt: TGTGCCAGCAGTCCTACAGGGCGGGGGAGCGAGCAGTACTTC

abundance: .
v_gene: TRBV27
len: 14
d_gene: TRBD1
j_gene: TRBJ1-1
CDR3aa: CASSLDRGGTEAFF
CDR3nt: TGTGCCAGCAGTTTAGACAGGGGGGGCACTGAAGCTTTCTTT

abundance: .
v_gene: TRBV2
len: 14
d_gene: .
j_gene: TRBJ2-1
CDR3aa: CASSPGVGDNEQFF
CDR3nt: TGTGCCAGCAGTCCAGGGGTAGGGGACAATGAGCAGTTCTTC

abundance: .
v_gene: TRBV5-1
len: 14
d_gene: .
j_gene: TRBJ1-4
CDR3aa: CASSLGREGEKLFF
CDR3nt: TGCGCCAGCAGCTTGGGGCGAGAGGGTGAAAAACTGTTTTTT

abundance: .
v_gene: TRBV11-2
len: 14
d_gene: .
j_gene: TRBJ2-5
CDR3aa: CASSLVSRTETQYF
CDR3nt: TGTGCCAGCAGCTTAGTTTCCAGGACAGAGACCCAGTACTTC

abundance: few
v_gene: TRBV27
len: 13
d_gene: .
j_gene: TRBJ1-1
CDR3aa: CASSPTAHTEAFF
CDR3nt: TGTGCCAGCAGCCCTACTGCGCACACTGAAGCTTTCTTT

abundance: .
v_gene: TRBV27
len: 13
d_gene: .
j_gene: TRBJ1-3
CDR3aa: CASSLYSGNTIYF
CDR3nt: TGTGCCAGCAGTTTATACTCTGGAAACACCATATATTTT

abundance: few
v_gene: TRBV4-1
len: 15
d_gene: .
j_gene: TRBJ1-4
CDR3aa: CASSQNSGEGEKLFF
CDR3nt: TGCGCCAGCAGCCAAAACTCAGGGGAGGGTGAAAAACTGTTTTTT

abundance: .
v_gene: TRBV7-3
len: 13
d_gene: .
j_gene: TRBJ2-3
CDR3aa: CASSLREGDTQYF
CDR3nt: TGTGCCAGCAGCTTAAGAGAAGGAGATACGCAGTATTTT

abundance: .
v_gene: TRBV18
len: 14
d_gene: TRBD1
j_gene: TRBJ1-6
CDR3aa: CASSLRDRNSPLHF
CDR3nt: TGTGCCAGCTCACTCCGGGACAGAAATTCACCCCTCCACTTT

abundance: .
v_gene: TRBV5-4
len: 15
d_gene: TRBD1
j_gene: TRBJ1-2
CDR3aa: CASSPGDRVNYGYTF
CDR3nt: TGTGCCAGCAGCCCTGGAGACAGGGTAAACTATGGCTACACCTTC

abundance: .
v_gene: TRBV2
len: 17
d_gene: TRBD1
j_gene: TRBJ1-2
CDR3aa: CASSVGTGGATNYGYTF
CDR3nt: TGTGCCAGCAGTGTCGGGACAGGGGGTGCTACCAACTATGGCTACACCTTC

abundance: .
v_gene: TRBV7-9
len: 15
d_gene: TRBD1
j_gene: TRBJ1-1
CDR3aa: CASSRTGGRRDEAFF
CDR3nt: TGTGCCAGCAGCCGGACAGGGGGCCGAAGGGATGAAGCTTTCTTT

abundance: .
v_gene: TRBV7-2
len: 13
d_gene: TRBD1
j_gene: TRBJ1-2
CDR3aa: CASSLDRGHGYTF
CDR3nt: TGTGCCAGCAGCTTAGACAGGGGGCATGGCTACACCTTC

abundance: .
v_gene: TRBV5-1
len: 17
d_gene: .
j_gene: TRBJ1-4
CDR3aa: CASSLAAVGQTNEKLFF
CDR3nt: TGCGCCAGCAGCTTGGCCGCAGTGGGGCAAACTAATGAAAAACTGTTTTTT

abundance: .
v_gene: TRBV7-7
len: 13
d_gene: .
j_gene: TRBJ2-7
CDR3aa: CASSPGTIYEQYF
CDR3nt: TGTGCCAGCAGCCCCGGGACCATCTACGAGCAGTACTTC

abundance: .
v_gene: TRBV28
len: 15
d_gene: TRBD1
j_gene: TRBJ2-7
CDR3aa: CASSPLGTGGYEQYF
CDR3nt: TGTGCCAGCAGTCCGCTCGGGACAGGGGGCTACGAGCAGTACTTC

abundance: once
v_gene: TRBV6-6
len: 16
d_gene: TRBD2
j_gene: TRBJ2-1
CDR3aa: CASSPMTSGRANEQFF
CDR3nt: TGTGCCAGCAGCCCGATGACTAGCGGGAGGGCCAATGAGCAGTTCTTC

abundance: .
v_gene: TRBV6-5
len: 13
d_gene: .
j_gene: TRBJ1-2
CDR3aa: CASSYSAGGGYTF
CDR3nt: TGTGCCAGCAGTTACTCGGCAGGAGGCGGCTACACCTTC